The source of this T cell receptor beta chain is a study of blood T cells in healthy people across ages. Combining a sample-barcoded 5' primer with a J-beta primer mix, a second PCR ran for roughly 6 to 11 cycles. MiXCR, run by TCRdb on the 5' RACE reads, gives a single entry per CDR3 protein. The sample holds approximately 1.5 million distinct CDR3 sequences; roughly 43% are singletons and the top ten take approximately 4%. Study-level findings and limits: Estimates of total diversity, which came from one million sequenced T cells, were considered to be underestimates.

The study drew donors from healthy Caucasian individuals in Russia aged roughly 6 to 90. This clonotype was picked up one time. Its matching antigen is unknown. The TCR comes from a woman younger than 30 in good health. The sample comprised blood.

CDR3 amino acids: CASSVAGAGAGELFF. The CDR3 DNA follows: TGTGCCAGCAGCGTAGCTGGAGCGGGAGCCGGGGAGCTGTTTTTT. This rearrangement joins TRBV9 to TRBJ2-2; 8 bases are shared with TRBD2. The CDR3 consists of 15 residues. V gave up 0 bases and J gave up 6 bases; unmatched junction bases: 4. The germline CDR1 and CDR2 sequences are SGDLS and YYNGEE.